This T cell receptor beta chain was recovered during a study of blood T cells in healthy people across ages. In its sample, this clonotype was seen a few times. Its antigen is not identified. The study, taken as a whole, reports: Reliance upon unsorted PBMCs precluded definitive naive versus antigen-experienced comparison.

V lost 4 bases to trimming and J lost 4 bases; unmatched junction nucleotides: 12. CDR3 size: 17 residues. Germline V CDR1 and CDR2: MNHEY, SMNVEV (reference sequence). A second PCR, run for roughly 7 to 12 cycles, used a sample-barcoded 5' primer plus a J-beta primer mix. A template-switch adaptor with 12 random nucleotides tagged each cDNA molecule. TCRdb used MiXCR to reprocess the 5' RACE reads, holding one entry per CDR3 protein. The sample records 550,000 to 650,000 distinct CDR3 sequences, approximately 30% being singletons. The sample consisted of blood. This receptor was taken from a woman aged 80 or older in good health. The genes are TRBV27 and TRBJ2-2, with 7 bases lining up with TRBD1. The CDR3 protein is CASSSLKQGQGTGELFF. The DNA for the CDR3 is TGTGCCAGCAGTTCTTTGAAACAGGGGCAGGGCACCGGGGAGCTGTTTTTT.